Here is one TCR beta chain with its context. As yet, its antigen is unknown. The junction departs from germline at one end; a sequencing error may be responsible. TCRdb called the 5' RACE reads again in MiXCR, with one record for every CDR3 protein. The table lists 700,000 to 950,000 distinct CDR3 sequences, over 9% of them singletons. This record belongs to a study of identical twins. The study, taken as a whole, reports: The study found excess low generation probability among twin-shared out-of-frame alpha sequences.

The length of the CDR3 is 15 residues. Per the germline V gene, CDR1 is SNHLY and CDR2 is FYNNEI. This same sample was also taken into another study, of yellow fever vaccine responses in identical twins.

The TCR comes from a young woman in good health. The chain employs TRBV2 and TRBJ1-6; D possibly corresponds to TRBD1 (5 bases). Sequencing used PBMCs. The CDR3 DNA follows: TGTGCCAGCAGCGCCACCGACAGTAGAATAGCACTCCTTTCCTTT. Amino acids: CASSATDSRIALLSF.